This is a list of T cell receptor beta chains from one sample in a study of cytomegalovirus exposure and HLA in healthy donors. The data were produced by immunoSEQ multiplex PCR, yet TCRdb's version contains in-frame clones alone and is incomplete. The sample includes more than 300,000 clones, 75% to 90% seen only once; the top ten take roughly 0.83%. The specimen sequenced was PBMCs. The source is a woman aged 18-30 years in good health and CMV-seronegative. Each CDR3 is given with its conserved first and last residue. The D gene is left open where the match is weak.

j_call	v_call	cdr3_length	d_call	cdr3_aa
TRBJ2-7	TRBV5-1	16	-	CASSDTQGLSFGEQYF
TRBJ2-1	TRBV25-1	13	TRBD1	CASRQGEVNEQFF
TRBJ2-5	TRBV30	15	-	CAWTLDTVEGETQYF
TRBJ2-7	TRBV5-1	14	-	CASSLVSASYEQYF
TRBJ2-6	TRBV5-1	15	-	CASSLALGGANVLTF
TRBJ2-2	TRBV6-5	11	-	CASSQSGELFF
TRBJ2-1	TRBV6-5	15	-	CASRTGGAGVNEQFF
TRBJ1-6	TRBV6-6	15	-	CASRQIAGGNSPLHF
TRBJ2-7	TRBV28	14	TRBD1	CASRQGQWSYEQYF
TRBJ2-7	TRBV11-2	13	-	CASSTAVGGPQYF
TRBJ1-6	TRBV5-8	15	-	CASSLRPGYNSPLHF
TRBJ1-1	TRBV9	15	-	CASSVGGTLNTEAFF
TRBJ1-4	TRBV2	14	TRBD1	CASSERGTGEKLFF
TRBJ2-7	TRBV28	16	TRBD2	CASSLAGGNSPYEQYF
TRBJ2-2	TRBV6-5	15	-	CASSYRTTNTGELFF
TRBJ2-1	TRBV18	16	TRBD2	CASSRFERGIYNEQFF
TRBJ1-4	TRBV4-1	15	-	CASSRLTATNEKLFF
TRBJ2-3	TRBV19	14	-	CASKAGPSTDTQYF
TRBJ2-5	TRBV15	16	-	CATSRDRGGGHETQYF
TRBJ2-7	TRBV4-1	15	-	CASSQVPGITYEQYF
TRBJ2-1	TRBV4-1	13	-	CASSQDPGNEQFF
TRBJ2-7	TRBV19	16	TRBD1	CASRPAGTGGPYGQYF
TRBJ2-7	TRBV1	18	-	CTSSQDRFWLAGDYEQYF
TRBJ2-2	TRBV9	18	TRBD1	CASSVEDRGRVGTGELFF